The sequence of this TCR beta chain was determined in a study of blood T cell repertoires in COVID-19. In its sample, this clone was seen a few times. CDR1 is SNHLY and CDR2 is FYNNEI in the germline V gene. V lost 2 bases, J lost 4 bases, and 2 bases stayed unmatched. The CDR3 has 14 residues. Method: immunoSEQ multiplex PCR; TCRdb's copy keeps in-frame clones and lacks some. The data contain 260,000 or so clones, 83% of them singletons. J is TRBJ1-1 and V is TRBV2; 9 positions match TRBD1. The sample consisted of PBMCs or T cells enriched from blood (not recorded which). The receptor was isolated from a woman in her forties who had been exposed to COVID-19. As DNA, the CDR3 is TGTGCCAGCAGTGAAATGACAGGGGGCACTGAAGCTTTCTTT. It encodes CASSEMTGGTEAFF.